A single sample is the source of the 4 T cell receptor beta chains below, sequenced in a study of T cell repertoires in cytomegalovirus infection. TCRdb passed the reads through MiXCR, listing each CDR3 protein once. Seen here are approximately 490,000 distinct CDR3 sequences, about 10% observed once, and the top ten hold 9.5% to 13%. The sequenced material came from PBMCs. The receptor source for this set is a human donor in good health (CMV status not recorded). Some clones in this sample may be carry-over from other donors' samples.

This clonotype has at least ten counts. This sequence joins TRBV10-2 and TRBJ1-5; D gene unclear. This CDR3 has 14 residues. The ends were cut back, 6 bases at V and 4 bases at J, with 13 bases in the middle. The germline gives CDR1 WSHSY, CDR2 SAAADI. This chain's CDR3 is CASSEGNPNQPQHF. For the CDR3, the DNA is TGCGCCAGCAGCGAGGGAAACCCTAATCAGCCCCAGCATTTT.

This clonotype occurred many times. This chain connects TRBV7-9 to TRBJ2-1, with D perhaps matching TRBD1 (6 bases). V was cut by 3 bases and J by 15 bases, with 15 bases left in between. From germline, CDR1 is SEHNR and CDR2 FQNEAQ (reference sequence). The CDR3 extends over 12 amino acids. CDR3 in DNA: TGTGCCAGCAGCTTGGGGCAGGGGAATCGGTTCTTC. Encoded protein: CASSLGQGNRFF. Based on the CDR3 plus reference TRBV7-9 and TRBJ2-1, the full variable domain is DTGVSQNPRHKITKRGQNVTFRCDPISEHNRLYWYRQTLGQGPEFLTYFQNEAQLEKSRLLSDRFSAERPKGSFSTLEIQRTEQGDSAMYLCASSLGQGNRFFGPGTRLTVL.

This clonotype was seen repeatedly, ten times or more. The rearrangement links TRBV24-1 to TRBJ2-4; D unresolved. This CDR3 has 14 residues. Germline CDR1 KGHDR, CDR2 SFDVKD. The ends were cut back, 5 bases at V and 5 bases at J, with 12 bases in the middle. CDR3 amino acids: CATSGVGWENIQYF. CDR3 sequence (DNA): TGTGCCACCAGTGGAGTAGGCTGGGAAAACATTCAGTACTTC.

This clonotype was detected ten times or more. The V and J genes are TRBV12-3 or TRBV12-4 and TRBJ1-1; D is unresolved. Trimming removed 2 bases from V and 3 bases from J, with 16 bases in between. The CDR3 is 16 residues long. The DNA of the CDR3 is TGTGCCAGCAGTTTAAGCCCGATGTTTGGGGACACTGAAGCTTTCTTT. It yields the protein CASSLSPMFGDTEAFF.